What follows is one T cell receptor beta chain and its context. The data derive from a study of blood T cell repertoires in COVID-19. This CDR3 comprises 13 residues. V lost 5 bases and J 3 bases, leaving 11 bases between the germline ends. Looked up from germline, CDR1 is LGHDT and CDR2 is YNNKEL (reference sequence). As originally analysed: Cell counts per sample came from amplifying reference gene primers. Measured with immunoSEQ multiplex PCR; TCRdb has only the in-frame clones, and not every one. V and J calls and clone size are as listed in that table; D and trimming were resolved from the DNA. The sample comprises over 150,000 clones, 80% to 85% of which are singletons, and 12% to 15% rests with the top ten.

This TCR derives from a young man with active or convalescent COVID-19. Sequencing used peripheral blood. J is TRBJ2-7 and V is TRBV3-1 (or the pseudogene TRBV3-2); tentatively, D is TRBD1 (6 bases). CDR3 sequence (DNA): TGTGCCAGCAGCACAGGGTCCCTCTACGAGCAGTACTTC. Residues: CASSTGSLYEQYF.